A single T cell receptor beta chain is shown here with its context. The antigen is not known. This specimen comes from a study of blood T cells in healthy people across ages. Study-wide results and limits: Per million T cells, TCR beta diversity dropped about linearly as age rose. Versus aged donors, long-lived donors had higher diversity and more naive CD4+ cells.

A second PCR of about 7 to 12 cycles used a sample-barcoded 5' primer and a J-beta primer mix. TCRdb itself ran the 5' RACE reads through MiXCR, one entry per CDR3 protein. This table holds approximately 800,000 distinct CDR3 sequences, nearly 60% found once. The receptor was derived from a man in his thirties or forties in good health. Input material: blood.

The CDR3: CASSLLAGGPSNEQFF. The CDR3 DNA reads as TGTGCCAGCAGCTTATTAGCGGGAGGGCCTTCTAATGAGCAGTTCTTC. V is TRBV7-6 and J is TRBJ2-1; 11 bases agree with TRBD2. The germline gives CDR1 SGHVS, CDR2 FNYEAQ. V lost 2 bases, J lost 7 bases, and 7 bases stayed unmatched. The CDR3 sequence is 16 residues long.